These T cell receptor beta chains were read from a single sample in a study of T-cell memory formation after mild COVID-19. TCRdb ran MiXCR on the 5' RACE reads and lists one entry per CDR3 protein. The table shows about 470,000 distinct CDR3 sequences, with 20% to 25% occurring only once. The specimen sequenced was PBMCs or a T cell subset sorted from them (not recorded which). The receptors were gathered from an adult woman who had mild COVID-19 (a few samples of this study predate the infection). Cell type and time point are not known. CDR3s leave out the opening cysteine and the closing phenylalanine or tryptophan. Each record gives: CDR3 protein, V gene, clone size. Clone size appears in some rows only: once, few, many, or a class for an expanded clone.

CDR3: ASSPRRSGDYSSGEQF
V: TRBV14
size: few

CDR3: ASTTSGGARAETQY
V: TRBV7-8
size: .

CDR3: ASSRDGGRDTQY
V: TRBV7-7
size: few

CDR3: ASSQAGGRMGNQPQH
V: TRBV3-1
size: .

CDR3: ASSLLAGGPVTGELF
V: TRBV7-8
size: few

CDR3: ASSLRREGPEQY
V: TRBV7-2
size: few

CDR3: AIKSSGGGDTQY
V: TRBV10-3
size: .

CDR3: ASSPRAGERNEQF
V: TRBV12-3/TRBV12-4
size: .

CDR3: ASSQDSLALSSYNEQF
V: TRBV4-3
size: .

CDR3: ASSTEGTGLTEAF
V: TRBV7-8
size: few

CDR3: ASSWRVDNEQF
V: TRBV11-3
size: few

CDR3: ASSEVGGRGNEQF
V: TRBV5-1
size: many

CDR3: ASSPFLENEQF
V: TRBV18
size: .

CDR3: ASSLSRTGLSGANVLT
V: TRBV11-2
size: few

CDR3: ATSQTGTSTYEQY
V: TRBV24-1
size: few

CDR3: ASSQGPSVEQY
V: TRBV6-5
size: few

CDR3: ATSVTSGSNNEQF
V: TRBV24-1
size: few

CDR3: ASSQDGGVPYEQY
V: TRBV3-1
size: few

CDR3: ASTPPGGGRRGEQF
V: TRBV5-6
size: .

CDR3: ASSPLVQGEQF
V: TRBV7-8
size: .

CDR3: ASMSSYNEQF
V: TRBV27
size: few

CDR3: ASHGRSGELF
V: TRBV12-3/TRBV12-4
size: .

CDR3: ATSDFEGLAGELTGELF
V: TRBV24-1
size: .

CDR3: ASSVEGGPGRYQETQY
V: TRBV9
size: once

CDR3: ASSSRTSGSNEQF
V: TRBV5-1
size: few

CDR3: ASMREETQY
V: TRBV5-1
size: few

CDR3: ASSVDPGSTEAF
V: TRBV9
size: .

CDR3: ASSPGGYTDTQY
V: TRBV11-2
size: few

CDR3: AISESTQPNYGYT
V: TRBV10-3
size: .

CDR3: ASSLDLSSYNEQF
V: TRBV11-2
size: many

CDR3: DSSVSAANTGELF
V: TRBV9
size: .

CDR3: ASSYSSQGIYEQY
V: TRBV6-5
size: .